This passage covers 5 T cell receptor beta chains from one sample sequenced in a study of blood T cell repertoires in COVID-19. Sequenced by immunoSEQ multiplex PCR; TCRdb stores in-frame clones only, minus some. The sample contains 150,000 to 200,000 clones, around 85% of which appear only once. Sample: peripheral blood. The source of these receptors is a man between 60 and 75 years old with acute or convalescent COVID-19.

The V call is TRBV29-1, the J call TRBJ1-4, with 7 bases that match TRBD1. Per the germline V gene, CDR1 is SQVTM and CDR2 is ANQGSEA. CDR3 length: 12 amino acids. With V trimmed by 6 bases and J by 8 bases, 6 bases remained unmatched. The CDR3 DNA sequence: TGCAGCGTAAACAGGGGAGGAGAAAAACTGTTTTTT. This encodes CSVNRGGEKLFF. Full variable domain (rest looked up from reference TRBV29-1 and TRBJ1-4): SAVISQKPSRDICQRGTSLTIQCQVDSQVTMMFWYRQQPGQSLTLIATANQGSEATYESGFVIDKFPISRPNLTFSTLTVSNMSPEDSSIYLCSVNRGGEKLFFGSGTQLSVL.

The V gene is TRBV11-2, the J gene TRBJ2-1; TRBD2 agrees at 9 bases. Trimming removed 8 bases from V and 6 bases from J; junction bases left unmatched: 8. The V gene's germline CDR1 is SGHAT and CDR2 FQNNGV. The CDR3 covers 14 residues. CDR3 nucleotide sequence: TGTGCCAGCCGCGGCGGGAGGGCCCGCAATGAGCAGTTCTTC. Translated: CASRGGRARNEQFF.

The gene calls are TRBV5-4 and TRBJ2-1; TRBD2 matches 11 bases. The CDR3 is made up of 15 amino acids. Germline CDR1 and CDR2: SGHNT and YYREEE (reference sequence). The trim removed 0 bases at V and 8 bases at J, leaving 4 bases unmatched. The CDR3 DNA is TGTGCCAGCAGCTTGGAACTAGCGGGAGCCCATGAGCAGTTCTTC. Translation gives CASSLELAGAHEQFF.

This rearrangement joins TRBV19 to TRBJ1-2; D is undetermined. Trimming shortened V by 5 bases and J by 1 base, and 14 bases separated the two germline ends. CDR1 is LNHDA and CDR2 is SQIVND in the germline V gene (reference sequence). The CDR3 spans 15 residues. The CDR3 is CASSPTAGSNYGYTF. Written as DNA, the CDR3 is TGTGCCAGTAGTCCAACGGCGGGGAGTAACTATGGCTACACCTTC.

This chain links TRBV15 with TRBJ2-3; 11 bases map to TRBD1. CDR3 length: 16 residues. Germline values: CDR1 LNHNV, CDR2 YYDKDF (reference sequence). V dropped 5 bases and J dropped 5; count of bases not matched to a gene: 9. This CDR3 is CATSGLGQGGKDTQYF. CDR3 DNA: TGTGCCACCAGCGGCCTGGGACAGGGGGGAAAAGATACGCAGTATTTT.